This T cell receptor beta chain is drawn from a study of cytomegalovirus exposure and HLA in healthy donors. Study-level results: A later analysis found common viral pathogens apparently linked to several of the most significant clusters.

13 Jbeta primers and 60 Vbeta primers were used for the PCR. The repertoire was sequenced with immunoSEQ multiplex PCR; TCRdb's copy has only in-frame clones and lacks some. The sample records approximately 200,000 clones, around 79% being singletons. The V end was cut by 3 bases, the J end by 6 bases, with 15 bases between. This CDR3 region has 15 residues. Per the germline V gene, CDR1 is ENHRY and CDR2 is SYGVKD. About this clone itself: Its matching antigen is unknown.

The V and J genes are TRBV10-3 and TRBJ1-5; D might be TRBD1 (5 bases). The sequencing sample was made of PBMCs. This clonotype originated in a girl aged 5-17 years in good health and CMV-seropositive. The DNA of the CDR3 is TGTGCCATCAGTGAATCCGGGGGGAGGAGTCAGCCCCAGCATTTT. Translating it yields CAISESGGRSQPQHF.